This record covers a single T cell receptor beta chain. The data were produced by immunoSEQ multiplex PCR, yet TCRdb's version contains in-frame clones alone and is incomplete. The table lists 950,000 to 1,300,000 clones, more than 65% of them singletons. This entry comes from a study of shared clonotypes between healthy human individuals. Trimming took off 6 bases at V and 1 base at J, with 13 bases between the two ends. Germline V gives CDR1 MNHNS, CDR2 SASEGT. This CDR3 has 15 residues. The sequence came from a man aged 18 to 29 in good health. Input material: memory CD4+ T cells sorted from blood. Subset described: CD45RA-negative fraction. The chain recombines TRBV6-1 with TRBJ1-3; D is unresolved. The CDR3 bases are TGTGCCAGCAGGGTCCCTGTTGGATCTGGAAACACCATATATTTT. It translates to CASRVPVGSGNTIYF.